One and the same sample provided the 7 T cell receptor beta chains below, sequenced in a study of STAT3 mutations in large granular lymphocyte leukemia. Findings and caveats of the study: Every T-LGLL patient had at least one immunodominant TCRbeta clonotype.

Repertoires were generated with immunoSEQ multiplex PCR, while TCRdb's copy carries only in-frame clones and drops some. This sample has more than 2,000 clones, with roughly 45% found just once. Their recognized antigens are unknown. The sequencing sample was made of peripheral blood mononuclear cells. The receptors stem from a man aged 60-69 years with T-cell large granular lymphocyte leukemia. Some clones in this sample may be carry-over from other donors' samples.

The rearrangement uses TRBV5-1 and TRBJ1-2; no clear D. The germline CDR1 and CDR2 sequences are SGHRS and YFSETQ. This CDR3 region has 16 residues. V gave up 1 base and J gave up 1 base, with 14 bases separating them. CDR3 nucleotides: TGCGCCAGCAGCTTGTCGGGCAACGAAATTAACTATGGCTACACCTTC. Its protein product is CASSLSGNEINYGYTF.

The chain uses TRBV29-1 and TRBJ2-7, with a weak D call TRBD1 (5 bases). The CDR3 contains 12 residues. V lost 5 bases to trimming and J lost 4 bases, with 12 bases between them. Germline V gene sequence: CDR1 SQVTM, CDR2 ANQGSEA. CDR3 sequence (DNA): TGCAGCGTTAGACAGTCCATTTACGAGCAGTACTTC. Residues: CSVRQSIYEQYF.

This chain connects TRBV10-3 to TRBJ1-2; D perhaps matches TRBD1 (5 bases). The V end lost 7 bases, the J end lost 1 base, and 10 bases lay between the germline ends. Germline loops: CDR1 ENHRY, CDR2 SYGVKD. This CDR3 comprises 13 residues. The CDR3 DNA reads as TGTGCCATCACGGGGGGGATTAACTATGGCTACACCTTC. Translation gives CAITGGINYGYTF.

This chain links TRBV7-9 with TRBJ2-7, with D uncertain. The V gene's germline CDR1 is SEHNR and CDR2 FQNEAQ (reference sequence). Trimming cost V 2 bases and J 5 bases, with 10 bases left between them. The CDR3 loop spans 13 amino acids. CDR3 sequence: CASSLWTRDEQYF. CDR3 DNA sequence: TGTGCCAGCAGCTTATGGACCCGAGACGAGCAGTACTTC. Full variable domain (outside the CDR3, taken from reference TRBV7-9 and TRBJ2-7): DTGVSQNPRHKITKRGQNVTFRCDPISEHNRLYWYRQTLGQGPEFLTYFQNEAQLEKSRLLSDRFSAERPKGSFSTLEIQRTEQGDSAMYLCASSLWTRDEQYFGPGTRLTVT.

The chain couples TRBV5-1 to TRBJ1-2, with D perhaps TRBD1 (5 bases). Germline V gene lookup returns CDR1 SGHRS and CDR2 YFSETQ. This CDR3 is built from 13 residues. V lost 4 bases and J lost 4, with 11 bases in between. The CDR3 coding sequence is TGCGCCAGCAGCCTGACAGACTTCTATGGCTACACCTTC. Protein sequence: CASSLTDFYGYTF.

The rearrangement links TRBV4-2 to TRBJ2-7; 7 positions match TRBD1. Germline CDR1 LGHNA, CDR2 YNFKEQ. Losses at the gene ends were 4 bases for V and 2 bases for J; bases not matched to a gene: 8. The length of the CDR3 is 15 residues. For the CDR3, the DNA is TGTGCCAGCAGCCCGTTAGGGGGCAAGACCTACGAGCAGTACTTC. Its translation: CASSPLGGKTYEQYF.

This clone turned up a few times. The chain has TRBV5-6 and TRBJ2-3, with D possibly being TRBD1 (6 bases). The germline gives CDR1 SGHDT, CDR2 YYEEEE. CDR3 length: 12 residues. V dropped 5 bases and J dropped 5 bases, with 9 bases sitting between them. The chain's CDR3 is CASRTGRDTQYF. The CDR3 bases are TGTGCCAGCAGAACAGGGAGAGATACGCAGTATTTT. The variable domain in full, with the rest retrieved from reference TRBV5-6 and TRBJ2-3, is DAGVTQSPTHLIKTRGQQVTLRCSPKSGHDTVSWYQQALGQGPQFIFQYYEEEERQRGNFPDRFSGHQFPNYSSELNVNALLLGDSALYLCASRTGRDTQYFGPGTRLTVL.